Listed below are T cell receptor beta chains from one sample, sequenced in a study of beta chain features in type 1 diabetes. Produced via immunoSEQ multiplex PCR; TCRdb's table is partial and in-frame only. The sample lists 250,000 to 300,000 clones; 24% were seen once. The sequenced material came from naive CD4+ T cells from blood. The origin of the receptors is a woman in her twenties or thirties with type 1 diabetes. Each CDR3 is given without its conserved first and last residue.

V gene	CDR3 protein
TRBV29-1	SVGGRQVETQY
TRBV2	ASTESRSNDEQY
TRBV5-4	ASSPGLAKDTQY
TRBV5-1	ASSRGQGNEQY
TRBV6-5	ASTLTSGSTDTQY
TRBV30	AWSGGDSAQPQH
TRBV6-6	ASSYPPTGNQPQH
TRBV30	AWTRQGASGNTIY
TRBV5-1	ASRLPGDPQNEQF
TRBV18	ASSPDLGSETQY
TRBV7-2	ASSLTGNEAF
TRBV11-2	ASSSFRVGANVLT
TRBV29-1	SVLLSFTDTQY
TRBV27	ASSSQDRDEQY
TRBV9	ASSSRLAASKELLRGANVLT
TRBV15	ATRGGASYEQY
TRBV2	ASSTGVEQF
TRBV2	ASSDATGSRRVF
TRBV4-1	ASSQVPGGLYNEQF
TRBV18	ASSPRQIAYEQY
TRBV18	ASSDGTSGYNEQF
TRBV28	ASSLRQGATDTQY
TRBV7-3	ASRSDRGRYNEQF
TRBV5-1	ASSLGGTSGNNEQF
TRBV7-2	ASSLRSGGTGELF
TRBV7-8	ASSFDRDSINQPQH
TRBV2	ASGSDRGDQPQH
TRBV14	ASSQDGYEQY
TRBV28	ASRGTGGSGYT
TRBV7-3	ASSLSWTGSGEQF
TRBV30	AWSVRGSSFKDEQF
TRBV18	ASSPGGPLNTEAF
TRBV18	ASSPASGGDQPQH
TRBV6-6	ATRETYYEQY
TRBV6-5	ASSYVAESSYNEQF
TRBV14	ASSFRGRGRSYEQY
TRBV29-1	SASGQGNTEAF
TRBV9	ASARKTGGSGGHGYT
TRBV6-5	ASSYSGPHSNQPQH
TRBV10-3	AISESGDTGRLDT
TRBV7-9	ASSPYRDRGPQETQY
TRBV2	ASRETAANTGELF
TRBV7-3	ASSPRSAYNEQF
TRBV5-6	ASSLQGEAF